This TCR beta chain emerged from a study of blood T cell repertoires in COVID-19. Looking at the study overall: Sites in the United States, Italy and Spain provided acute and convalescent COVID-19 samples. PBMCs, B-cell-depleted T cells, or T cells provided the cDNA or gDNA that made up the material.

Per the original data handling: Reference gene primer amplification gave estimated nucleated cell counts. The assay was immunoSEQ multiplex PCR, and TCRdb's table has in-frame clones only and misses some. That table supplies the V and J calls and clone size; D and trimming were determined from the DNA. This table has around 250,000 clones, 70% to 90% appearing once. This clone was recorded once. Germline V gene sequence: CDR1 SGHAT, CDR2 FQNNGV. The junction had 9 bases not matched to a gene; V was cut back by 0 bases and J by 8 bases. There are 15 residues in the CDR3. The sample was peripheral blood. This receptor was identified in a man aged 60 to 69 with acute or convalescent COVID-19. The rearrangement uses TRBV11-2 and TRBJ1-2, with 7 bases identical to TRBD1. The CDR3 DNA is TGTGCCAGCAGCTTAGATATAAGGGGGCGGACCGGCTACACCTTC. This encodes CASSLDIRGRTGYTF.